The next 9 T cell receptor beta chains were all read from a single sample in a study of beta chain features in type 1 diabetes. General study findings and limits: Moderate yet significant TCRB CDR3 shortening was seen in Type 1 diabetes patients in all four CD4+ subsets.

Antigens for these TCRs are unknown. Expressed TCRB transcripts were sequenced because the isolated RNA had all been reverse transcribed beforehand. The assay was immunoSEQ multiplex PCR, and TCRdb's table has in-frame clones only and misses some. The sample carries around 140,000 clones, around 9% recorded once. The sequenced sample was central memory CD4+ T cells from blood. The receptor source for this set is a man between 25 and 39 years old with type 1 diabetes.

This chain links TRBV6-1 with TRBJ1-1; 8 nucleotides line up with TRBD1. The CDR3 has 14 residues. V lost 10 bases to trimming and J lost 7 bases; unmatched junction nucleotides: 14. Looked up from germline, CDR1 is MNHNS and CDR2 is SASEGT. This chain's CDR3 is CAILGQGLSIEAFF. CDR3 nucleotide sequence: TGTGCCATTCTTGGACAGGGCCTTTCAATTGAAGCTTTCTTT.

This clone was observed a handful of times. The chain uses TRBV16 and TRBJ1-2, with 7 bases fitting TRBD1. The trim removed 0 bases at V and 8 bases at J, leaving 3 bases unmatched. The germline V gene has CDR1 KGHSY and CDR2 FQNENV. The CDR3 spans 13 residues. In DNA, the CDR3 is TGTGCCAGCAGCCAATCAGGGGGCAAAGGCTACACCTTC. This sequence encodes CASSQSGGKGYTF. The full variable domain, completed using reference TRBV16 and TRBJ1-2, is GEEVAQTPKHLVRGEGQKAKLYCAPIKGHSYVFWYQQVLKNEFKFLISFQNENVFDETGMPKERFSAKCLPNSPCSLEIQATKLEDSAVYFCASSQSGGKGYTFGSGTRLTVV.

This clone has just a few counts. The chain recombines TRBV7-2 with TRBJ1-1; D call uncertain. The CDR3 length is 14 residues. Germline CDR1 SGHTA, CDR2 FQGNSA. The V and J ends lost 3 bases and 3 bases respectively, with 11 bases between them. The CDR3 reads CASSFAPRDTEAFF. In nucleotides, the CDR3 is TGTGCCAGCAGCTTTGCACCGAGAGACACTGAAGCTTTCTTT.

Concerning this clone itself: At one end, the junction sequence differs from germline, possibly due to a read error. The chain recombines TRBV14 with TRBJ1-6; D unresolved. Germline CDR1 reads SGHDN; CDR2 reads FVKESK. The CDR3 is 14 amino acids. The CDR3 nucleotides are TGTGCCAGCAGTCCTAGACGGATGAATTCACTCCTCCACTTT. This encodes CASSPRRMNSLLHF. The whole variable domain, remainder taken from reference TRBV14 and TRBJ1-6, is EAGVTQFPSHSVIEKGQTVTLRCDPISGHDNLYWYRRVMGKEIKFLLHFVKESKQDESGMPNNRFLAERTGGTYSTLKVQPAELEDSGVYFCASSPRRMNSLLHFGNGTRLTVT.

This clone has just a few counts. The chain combines TRBV29-1 with TRBJ2-7; no firm D call. This CDR3 has 12 residues. The V end was cut by 4 bases, the J end by 7 bases, with 14 bases between. The germline CDR1 and CDR2 sequences are SQVTM and ANQGSEA. The CDR3 sequence is CSVGRGFKEQYF. The CDR3 bases are TGCAGCGTTGGGCGAGGATTTAAAGAGCAGTACTTC.

The V call is TRBV30, the J call TRBJ1-5, with 8 bases fitting TRBD1. This CDR3 region has 13 residues. CDR1 GTSNPN and CDR2 SVGIG come from the germline V gene (reference sequence). Unmatched junction bases numbered 1, after V lost 1 base and J lost 5 bases. The CDR3 region is CAWSETGDQPQHF. In nucleotides, the CDR3 is TGTGCCTGGAGTGAGACAGGGGATCAGCCCCAGCATTTT.

This clone appeared a few times. V and J are TRBV5-6 and TRBJ1-1; D unresolved. The CDR3 contains 12 residues. Trimming took 4 bases from V and 3 from J, leaving 7 bases between them. Germline CDR1 and CDR2: SGHDT and YYEEEE. As DNA, the CDR3 is TGTGCCAGCAGCCTGAGGCACACTGAAGCTTTCTTT. It is translated as CASSLRHTEAFF.

This clone appeared a few times. This chain connects TRBV7-2 to TRBJ2-4, with a possible D match to TRBD1 (7 bases). Germline CDR1 is SGHTA and CDR2 is FQGNSA. The germline V and J ends were trimmed by 5 bases and 9 bases, with 14 bases remaining between them. The CDR3 spans 13 residues. CDR3 in DNA: TGTGCCAGCAGCGCTGACAGGGAGGCCATTCAGTACTTC. It codes for CASSADREAIQYF.

The chain joins TRBV10-3 to TRBJ1-2; no reliable D call. Germline CDR1 reads ENHRY; CDR2 reads SYGVKD. The V end was cut by 0 bases, the J end by 3 bases, with 5 bases between. The CDR3 sequence is 13 residues long. The CDR3 here is CAISESTYYGYTF. CDR3 bases: TGTGCCATCAGTGAGTCGACTTACTATGGCTACACCTTC.